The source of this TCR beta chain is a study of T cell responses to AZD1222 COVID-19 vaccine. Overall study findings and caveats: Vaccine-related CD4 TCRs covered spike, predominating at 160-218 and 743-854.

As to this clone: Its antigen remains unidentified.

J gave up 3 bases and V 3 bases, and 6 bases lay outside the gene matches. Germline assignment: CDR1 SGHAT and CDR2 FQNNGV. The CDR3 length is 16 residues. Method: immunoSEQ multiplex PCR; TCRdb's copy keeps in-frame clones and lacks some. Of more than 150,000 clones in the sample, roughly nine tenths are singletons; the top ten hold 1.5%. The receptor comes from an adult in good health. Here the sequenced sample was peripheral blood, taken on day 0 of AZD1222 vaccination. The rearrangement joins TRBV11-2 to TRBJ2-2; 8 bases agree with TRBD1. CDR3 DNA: TGTGCCAGCAGCTTCGACAGGGGACGAGACACCGGGGAGCTGTTTTTT. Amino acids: CASSFDRGRDTGELFF.